This TCR beta chain was profiled in a study of Graves' ophthalmopathy and Graves' hyperthyroidism. The CDR3 has 13 amino acids. The germline CDR1 and CDR2 sequences are WSHSY and SAAADI. V lost 3 bases and J 11 bases, leaving 16 bases between the germline ends. Amplification targeted the TCR beta CDR3 regions, with RNA transcripts as the source material. First-round RT-PCR relied on HTBI primers, and a second-round multiplex PCR came next. TCRdb analysed the multiplex PCR reads with MiXCR anew, one entry per CDR3 protein. The table lists 580,000 or so distinct CDR3 sequences, 39% of them singletons. The chain has TRBV10-2 and TRBJ2-5; TRBD2 is a possible D gene (5 bases). The sample consisted of peripheral blood or thyroid tissue (not recorded which). The clonotype comes from an adult man with Graves' hyperthyroidism. CDR3: CASSDQTYERQYF. CDR3 DNA: TGCGCCAGCAGTGACCAGACCTACGAGCGGCAGTACTTC.